This TCR beta chain came from a study of blood T cell repertoires in COVID-19. The CDR3 loop spans 16 amino acids. V lost 0 bases, J lost 4 bases, and 6 bases stayed unmatched. Germline V gene lookup returns CDR1 MNHEY and CDR2 SVGAGI. Libraries were prepared by immunoSEQ multiplex PCR; TCRdb keeps only in-frame clonotypes and omits some of them. The table has about 80,000 clones, approximately 80% seen once. This chain links TRBV6-5 with TRBJ2-7; 10 bases fit TRBD2. The sequenced material came from peripheral blood. This TCR came from a woman aged 70 to 79 with acute or convalescent COVID-19. This CDR3 is CASSYSATSGLYEQYF. The CDR3 bases are TGTGCCAGCAGTTACTCTGCGACTAGCGGGCTTTACGAGCAGTACTTC.